The 30 T cell receptor beta chains below come from one sample, sequenced in a study of T cell repertoires in cytomegalovirus infection (dated by TCRdb to 2018 to 2020). No antigens are known for them. Sequencing relied on an Illumina HiSeq 1500. TCRdb reanalyzed the raw reads on its own, using fastp at Q25 for trimming and MiXCR for clone calling, and kept in-frame beta chains. A single entry per CDR3 protein holds the most common genes and DNA from its merged rows. A total of about 770,000 distinct CDR3 sequences appear in this sample, just under 30% of them only once. Around 14% of the sample comes from the top ten. Interpreted using the paper, the treatment or condition label stands for: in vitro stimulation with specific CMV peptide epitopes to enrich CMV-specific T cells. The material sequenced was cultured CD8+ T cells from PBMCs, taken from culture after CMV antigen stimulation. Receptors originate from a human donor in good health (CMV status not recorded). Some clones in this sample may be carry-over from other donors' samples.

There are a few counts of this clonotype. V and J are TRBV7-9 and TRBJ2-2, with 8 bases matching TRBD1. CDR1 and CDR2 (germline): SEHNR, FQNEAQ (reference sequence). CDR3 length: 16 residues. The ends lost 1 base at V and 4 bases at J; junction bases unmatched: 5. This CDR3 is CASSLERTGITGELFF. As DNA, the CDR3 is TGTGCCAGCAGCTTAGAACGGACAGGGATCACCGGGGAGCTGTTTTTT.

The J gene is TRBJ2-1, the V gene TRBV7-9; D remains ambiguous. The CDR3 contains 12 residues. Between the trimmed V and J ends, which lost 6 bases and 5 bases, there was a span of 8 bases. The germline V gene encodes CDR1 SEHNR and CDR2 FQNEAQ (reference sequence). The CDR3 spells CASRGQNNEQFF. The CDR3 nucleotides read TGTGCCAGCAGAGGTCAGAACAATGAGCAGTTCTTC.

The chain couples TRBV9 to TRBJ1-1; D is undetermined. V lost 4 bases and J lost 5, with 18 bases in between. There are 15 residues in the CDR3. Germline V gene lookup returns CDR1 SGDLS and CDR2 YYNGEE. CDR3 sequence reads: CASSHPGPLGTEAFF. CDR3 coding DNA: TGTGCCAGCAGCCACCCCGGCCCCCTGGGGACTGAAGCTTTCTTT.

This clonotype was found many times. This chain joins TRBV7-2 and TRBJ2-7, with 9 bases lining up with TRBD1. The length of the CDR3 is 15 residues. Unmatched junction bases numbered 3, after V lost 3 bases and J lost 0 bases. Germline-derived CDR1 and CDR2 are SGHTA and FQGNSA. The CDR3 DNA is TGTGCCAGCAGCTTTCGGGACAGGGCCTCCTACGAGCAGTACTTC. Residues: CASSFRDRASYEQYF.

This clonotype came up once. The V call is TRBV20-1, the J call TRBJ1-5; D is perhaps TRBD1 (6 bases). CDR3 length: 16 amino acids. V gave up 1 base and J gave up 1 base, with 14 bases separating them. CDR1 and CDR2 from the germline V gene are DFQATT and SNEGSKA (reference sequence). CDR3 nucleotide sequence: TGCAGTGCTAGAGGTCGACAGGCGAAGAGCAATCAGCCCCAGCATTTT. It specifies CSARGRQAKSNQPQHF.

In this sample, this clonotype turned up a few times. This chain joins TRBV20-1 and TRBJ1-5; TRBD1 might be the D (5 bases). This CDR3 is 10 amino acids long. Trimming removed 8 bases from V and 5 bases from J, with 7 bases in between. Germline CDR1 reads DFQATT; CDR2 reads SNEGSKA (reference sequence). In nucleotides, the CDR3 is TGCAGTTCGGGGGATCAGCCCCAGCATTTT. Translated, it gives CSSGDQPQHF.

This clonotype was detected only once. This chain uses TRBV5-1 with TRBJ2-3; D remains unclear. Trimming left V 10 bases short and J 2 bases short, with 14 bases between. The CDR3 runs 13 residues. Per germline, CDR1 SGHRS and CDR2 YFSETQ. The CDR3 here is CARPGLNTDTQYF. The CDR3 DNA reads TGCGCCCGACCAGGATTGAACACAGATACGCAGTATTTT.

V usage is TRBV2 and J usage is TRBJ2-1; no definite D call. V shed 9 bases and J shed 6 bases, with 6 bases lying between them. Germline V gives CDR1 SNHLY, CDR2 FYNNEI. This CDR3 is 10 amino acids long. CDR3 protein: CASAGNEQFF. The CDR3 nucleotides are TGTGCCAGTGCAGGCAATGAGCAGTTCTTC.

The chain uses TRBV6-5 and TRBJ1-3, with D maybe TRBD1 (6 bases). The V end lost 5 bases, the J end lost 3 bases, and 11 bases lay between the germline ends. The length of the CDR3 is 14 residues. CDR1 and CDR2 from the germline V gene are MNHEY and SVGAGI. The DNA of the CDR3 is TGTGCCAGCAGTATCCAGGGGTTTGGAAACACCATATATTTT. Translated, it gives CASSIQGFGNTIYF.

A few counts support this clonotype. The genes are TRBV7-9 and TRBJ2-5, with D possibly matching TRBD1 (6 bases). Trimming removed 5 bases at V and 5 bases at J, with 12 bases between. Germline V gene data show CDR1 as SEHNR and CDR2 as FQNEAQ (reference sequence). This CDR3 is 13 amino acids long. CDR3 nucleotides: TGTGCCAGCAGCCTGCGACAGGTGGAGACCCAGTACTTC. Its protein product is CASSLRQVETQYF.

The J gene is TRBJ2-5, the V gene TRBV14; D unresolved. The length of the CDR3 is 15 residues. Per the germline V gene, CDR1 is SGHDN and CDR2 is FVKESK. The germline V and J ends were trimmed by 0 bases and 5 bases, with 13 bases remaining between them. The CDR3 protein is CASSQDYGLPETQYF. As DNA, the CDR3 is TGTGCCAGCAGCCAAGATTATGGCCTCCCGGAGACCCAGTACTTC. The full variable domain, its missing parts supplied by reference TRBV14 and TRBJ2-5, is EAGVTQFPSHSVIEKGQTVTLRCDPISGHDNLYWYRRVMGKEIKFLLHFVKESKQDESGMPNNRFLAERTGGTYSTLKVQPAELEDSGVYFCASSQDYGLPETQYFGPGTRLLVL.

The genes are TRBV11-3 and TRBJ2-1; D unclear. Per the germline V gene, CDR1 is SGHNT and CDR2 is YENEEA. With 5 bases removed from V and 4 bases from J, the gap between germline ends came to 6 bases. This CDR3 region has 12 residues. CDR3 sequence (DNA): TGTGCCAGCAGCCACTTATACAATGAGCAGTTCTTC. Translated: CASSHLYNEQFF.

This clonotype was counted a few times. This chain uses TRBV6-1 with TRBJ2-1; the match to TRBD1 covers 8 bases. The V and J ends lost 9 bases and 8 bases, in that order; junction bases with no gene match: 12. Germline-derived CDR1 and CDR2 are MNHNS and SASEGT. CDR3 length: 14 amino acids. Here the CDR3 DNA reads TGTGCCAGTAGAAGACAGGGGCCGTGGGATGAGCAGTTCTTC. This translates into CASRRQGPWDEQFF.

This chain links TRBV6-6 with TRBJ2-2; no clear D. The CDR3 runs 17 residues. V gave up 2 bases and J gave up 3 bases, with 16 bases separating them. CDR1 is MNHNY and CDR2 is SVGAGI in the germline V gene (reference sequence). The CDR3 coding sequence is TGTGCCAGCAGTTACCGGGTTTTGGTCCGCGACACCGGGGAGCTGTTTTTT. Amino acids: CASSYRVLVRDTGELFF.

The sample holds many counts of this clonotype. CDR3 sequence reads: CASRGGGELFF. The CDR3 DNA follows: TGTGCCAGCAGGGGGGGCGGGGAGCTGTTTTTT. V usage is TRBV7-2 and J usage is TRBJ2-2, with D maybe TRBD2 (6 bases). The CDR3 sequence is 11 residues long. Germline values: CDR1 SGHTA, CDR2 FQGNSA. Trimming stripped 6 bases from V and 7 bases from J, with 6 bases between.

The chain uses TRBV4-1 and TRBJ2-1; D ambiguous. The CDR3 spans 16 residues. V lost 3 bases, J lost 5 bases, and 17 bases lay in between. CDR1 is MGHRA, CDR2 YSYEKL, per germline. The DNA for the CDR3 is TGCGCCAGCAGCCACTACTACCCTCTACTGGACAATGAGCAGTTCTTC. It specifies CASSHYYPLLDNEQFF.

On this clonotype: Germline and junction disagree at one end, which may indicate a read error. The chain couples TRBV4-1 to TRBJ1-5; tentative D call: TRBD1 (6 bases). The CDR3 sequence is 13 residues long. Germline-derived CDR1 and CDR2 are MGHRA and YSYEKL. This CDR3 reads CASSQGGGQPQHF. As DNA, the CDR3 is TGTGCCAGCAGCCAGGGAGGGGGTCAGCCCCAGCATTTT.

This clonotype was seen only a few times. The chain couples TRBV7-6 to TRBJ1-1; D is perhaps TRBD1 (6 bases). V lost 1 base and J 5 bases, leaving 11 bases between the germline ends. Germline V lookup: CDR1 SGHVS, CDR2 FNYEAQ. The CDR3 contains 14 residues. The CDR3, as DNA: TGTGCCAGCAGCTTAGGATTTCAGGGGACTGAAGCTTTCTTT. Its protein product is CASSLGFQGTEAFF.

Only a few counts were recorded for this clonotype. This rearrangement joins TRBV4-1 to TRBJ2-1; tentative D call: TRBD1 (5 bases). Germline-derived CDR1 and CDR2 are MGHRA and YSYEKL. V dropped 4 bases and J dropped 0 bases, with 16 bases sitting between them. The CDR3 totals 17 residues. This CDR3 reads CASSLLMGRSSYNEQFF. Here the CDR3 DNA reads TGCGCCAGCAGCCTCCTCATGGGGCGGAGCTCCTACAATGAGCAGTTCTTC.

With regard to this clonotype: This sequence may be a read error, since a much larger clone differs from it by one base. The chain joins TRBV7-8 to TRBJ2-1; possible D gene TRBD2, 5 bases. This CDR3 has 15 residues. Per the germline V gene, CDR1 is SGHVS and CDR2 is FQNEAQ. DNA of the CDR3: TGTGTCAGCAGCATTCAGCAAACCGGGGTCGATGAGCAGTTCTTC. Translation: CVSSIQQTGVDEQFF.

The chain has TRBV11-2 and TRBJ2-3, with TRBD1 matching 7 bases. After removal of 2 bases from V and 1 base from J, the junction contained 3 bases not matched to a gene. Germline CDR1 reads SGHAT; CDR2 reads FQNNGV. The CDR3 extends over 15 amino acids. The CDR3, as DNA: TGTGCCAGCAGCTTAATAGACAGGGGCACAGATACGCAGTATTTT. Protein sequence: CASSLIDRGTDTQYF.

This clonotype was counted between two and nine times. The J gene is TRBJ2-3, the V gene TRBV5-6; weak D call: TRBD2 (5 bases). The germline CDR1 and CDR2 sequences are SGHDT and YYEEEE. The length of the CDR3 is 16 residues. V lost 1 base and J lost 2, with 14 bases in between. The DNA for the CDR3 is TGTGCCAGCAGCTTGCTAGCCAATTTACTCACAGATACGCAGTATTTT. Translation: CASSLLANLLTDTQYF. The full variable domain, rest sourced from reference TRBV5-6 and TRBJ2-3, is DAGVTQSPTHLIKTRGQQVTLRCSPKSGHDTVSWYQQALGQGPQFIFQYYEEEERQRGNFPDRFSGHQFPNYSSELNVNALLLGDSALYLCASSLLANLLTDTQYFGPGTRLTVL.

This clonotype was seen at least ten times. The chain couples TRBV19 to TRBJ1-6; D unresolved. The V and J ends lost 3 bases and 7 bases respectively, with 7 bases between them. The CDR3 covers 13 residues. Germline lookup yields CDR1 LNHDA and CDR2 SQIVND (reference sequence). The CDR3 DNA sequence: TGTGCCAGTAGTATCGGCAGCAATTCACCCCTCCACTTT. Its translation: CASSIGSNSPLHF.

This clonotype was counted ten times or more. The CDR3 coding sequence is TGTGCCAGCAGTCTCCCACGGGGGGCCCGGAGGGGCTACACCTTC. Translating gives CASSLPRGARRGYTF. The rearrangement links TRBV12-3 or TRBV12-4 to TRBJ1-2; possible D gene TRBD1, 6 bases. Trimming removed 5 bases from V and 8 bases from J, with 21 bases in between. This CDR3 is built from 15 residues.

CDR3 sequence (DNA): TGTGCCAGCAGTCGGGACGGCAACGAGCAGTACGTC. This gives the protein CASSRDGNEQYV. The V gene is TRBV12-3 or TRBV12-4, the J gene TRBJ2-7; D is tentatively TRBD1 or TRBD2 (5 bases each). Trimming stripped 5 bases from V and 5 bases from J, with 10 bases between. This CDR3 comprises 12 residues.

This clonotype was found a few times. CDR3 residues: CASSFRRDRGYSGANVLTF. CDR3 DNA: TGTGCCAGCAGCTTTCGCCGCGACAGGGGCTACTCTGGGGCCAACGTCCTGACTTTC. The rearrangement links TRBV7-9 to TRBJ2-6, with 8 positions matching TRBD1. Looked up from germline, CDR1 is SEHNR and CDR2 is FQNEAQ (reference sequence). The CDR3 is 19 amino acids. Trimming cost V 3 bases and J 0 bases; bases outside gene matches: 10.

The chain couples TRBV4-2 to TRBJ2-1; D not certain. The CDR3 is 16 residues long. Germline CDR1 LGHNA, CDR2 YNFKEQ. V was pared by 0 bases and J by 1 base, with 10 bases between. CDR3 region: CASSQDGQSSYNEQFF. CDR3 DNA sequence: TGTGCCAGCAGCCAAGATGGGCAGTCGTCCTACAATGAGCAGTTCTTC.

A note on this clonotype: The junction departs from the called germline gene at one end, perhaps through a read error. J is TRBJ2-1 and V is TRBV6-2 or TRBV6-3; no definite D call. Germline CDR1 is MNHEY and CDR2 is SVGEGT. CDR3 length: 14 amino acids. In nucleotides, the CDR3 is TGTGCCAGCAGTGACTCATCTGCCGGCAATGAGCAGTTCTTC. Its protein is CASSDSSAGNEQFF.

This clonotype has just a few counts. The chain is built from TRBV6-2 or TRBV6-3 and TRBJ1-2; D not certain. The ends were cut back, 8 bases at V and 5 bases at J, with 21 bases in the middle. The CDR3 runs 15 residues. CDR1 MNHEY and CDR2 SVGEGT come from the germline V gene. The DNA for the CDR3 is TGTGCCAGCCAAAGACCGGATTCTCGGCGATATGGCTACACCTTC. This gives the protein CASQRPDSRRYGYTF.

This clonotype occurred many times. This chain uses TRBV7-2 with TRBJ2-5; 8 bases are shared with TRBD1. Trimming cost V 7 bases and J 2 bases; bases outside gene matches: 9. The CDR3 contains 15 residues. Looked up from germline, CDR1 is SGHTA and CDR2 is FQGNSA. CDR3 region: CASTPWGQAQETQYF. The CDR3 DNA reads TGTGCCAGCACCCCGTGGGGACAGGCGCAAGAGACCCAGTACTTC.